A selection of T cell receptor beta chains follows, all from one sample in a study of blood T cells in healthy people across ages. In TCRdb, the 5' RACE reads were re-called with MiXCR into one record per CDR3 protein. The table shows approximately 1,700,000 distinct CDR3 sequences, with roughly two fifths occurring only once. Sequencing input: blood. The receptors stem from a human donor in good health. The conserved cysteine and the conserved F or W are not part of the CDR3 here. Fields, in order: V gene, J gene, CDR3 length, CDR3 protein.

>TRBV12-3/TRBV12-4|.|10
ASTDSKDEQY
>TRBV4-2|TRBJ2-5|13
ASSPTTGGGETQY
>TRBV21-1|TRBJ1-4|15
ASSNQDRSRVRGKLF
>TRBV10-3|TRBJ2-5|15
AISAFAGTSGGETQY
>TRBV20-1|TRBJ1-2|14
SARGQGAGLGYGYT
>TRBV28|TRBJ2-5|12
ASSATGYQETQY
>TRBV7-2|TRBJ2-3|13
ASSLSSGDTDTQY
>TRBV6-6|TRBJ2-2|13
ASSWTSGGRGELF
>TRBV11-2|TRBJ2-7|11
ASSKTGTYEQY
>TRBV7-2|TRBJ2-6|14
ASSLGSGAGANVLT
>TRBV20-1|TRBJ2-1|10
SAKGGWDEQF
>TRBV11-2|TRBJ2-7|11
ASSVGTGDEQY
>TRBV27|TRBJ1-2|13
ASSFIRQGNYGYT
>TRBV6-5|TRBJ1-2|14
ASSRNPVTGYYGYT
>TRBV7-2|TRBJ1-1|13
ASSTRTGVDTEAF
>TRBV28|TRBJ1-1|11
ASTGWRNTEAF
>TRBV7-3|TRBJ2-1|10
ASSLAGTGWF
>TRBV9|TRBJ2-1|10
ASSWDDDEQF
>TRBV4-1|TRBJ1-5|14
ASSQGERGSNQPQH
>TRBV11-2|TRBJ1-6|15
ASSANREGSYNSPLH
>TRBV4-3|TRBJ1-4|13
ASSQDSSIDEKLF
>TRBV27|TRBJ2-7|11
ASKGGQDYEQY
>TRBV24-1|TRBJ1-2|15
ATSDPGTGEANYGYT
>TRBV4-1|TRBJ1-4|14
ASTRQGLGANEKLF
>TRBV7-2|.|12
ASRPDPFQETQY
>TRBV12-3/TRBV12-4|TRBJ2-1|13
ASSFLNYSYNEQF
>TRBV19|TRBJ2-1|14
ASTLRGTGTDNEQF
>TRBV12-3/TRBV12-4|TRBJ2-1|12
ASSFDRARNEQF
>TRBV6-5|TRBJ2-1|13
ASSPSLSLLNEQF
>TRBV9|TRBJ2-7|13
ASSVGTGVGYEQY
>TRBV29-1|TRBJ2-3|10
SDYDRRGKVY
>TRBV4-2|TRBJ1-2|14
ASSQETGSYSYGYT
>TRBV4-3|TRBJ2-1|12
ASSSIGRSNEQF
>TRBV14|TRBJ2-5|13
ASRLTDYAQETQY
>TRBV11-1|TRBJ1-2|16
ASSPDRGPQEANYGYT
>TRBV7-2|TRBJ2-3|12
ASSSFLASETQY
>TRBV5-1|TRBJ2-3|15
ASSFGTSGGIAGTQY
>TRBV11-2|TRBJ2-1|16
ASSSIRTITCLYNEQF
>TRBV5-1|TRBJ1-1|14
ASSLYDFYRNTEAF